The 32 T cell receptor beta chains below were found in one sample sequenced in a study of T cells in Graves' hyperthyroidism and ophthalmopathy (dated by TCRdb to the late 2010s). Library preparation employed multiplex PCR. The sequencer was an Illumina HiSeq 2000. The TCR beta CDR3 regions were amplified from the RNA transcripts. The TCR CDR3 was subjected to a first round of RT-PCR using the HTBI primer set and the Qiagen OneStep RT-PCR kit. TCRdb ran its own pipeline on the public reads, namely fastp trimming at Q25 and MiXCR clone calling, and kept in-frame beta chains. Entries are consolidated by CDR3 protein sequence, retaining the most common genes and DNA. Within this sample are roughly 740,000 distinct CDR3 sequences, with about 16% of them counted one time only. Roughly 8% of the sample is in the top ten clones. Specimen: blood. These receptor sequences come from a man between 18 and 29 years old with Graves' hyperthyroidism.

This chain connects TRBV30 to TRBJ2-3; a weak D match, TRBD2 (7 bases). V was trimmed by 7 bases and J by 4 bases, leaving 21 bases between them. CDR1 and CDR2 (germline): GTSNPN, SVGIG (reference sequence). This CDR3 has 15 amino acids. The CDR3 sequence is CASKGEGQEADTQYF. CDR3 in DNA: TGTGCCTCCAAGGGGGAGGGCCAGGAGGCAGATACGCAGTATTTT.

This clonotype was detected a few times. The CDR3 reads CASSLGLAEQFF. CDR3 nucleotide sequence: TGTGCCAGCTCGCTCGGACTCGCTGAGCAGTTCTTC. V usage is TRBV18 and J usage is TRBJ2-1; a weak D match, TRBD2 (5 bases). The CDR3 is made up of 12 amino acids. Trimming stripped 6 bases from V and 9 bases from J, with 12 bases between. Per the germline V gene, CDR1 is KGHSH and CDR2 is LQKENI. Complete variable domain (other parts from reference TRBV18 and TRBJ2-1): NAGVMQNPRHLVRRRGQEARLRCSPMKGHSHVYWYRQLPEEGLKFMVYLQKENIIDESGMPKERFSAEFPKEGPSILRIQQVVRGDSAAYFCASSLGLAEQFFGPGTRLTVL.

As for this clonotype: A much larger clone sits a single nucleotide away, making a read error possible. The V call is TRBV28, the J call TRBJ2-7; 8 nucleotides line up with TRBD2. There are 15 residues in the CDR3. In germline, CDR1 is MDHEN, CDR2 SYDVKM. CDR3 protein: CASSPSAGGGNEHYF. The CDR3 bases are TGTGCCAGCAGCCCTAGTGCGGGAGGAGGGAACGAGCACTACTTC.

The chain combines TRBV20-1 with TRBJ2-2; D may be TRBD2 (5 bases). V lost 6 bases, J lost 7 bases, and 9 bases lay in between. Per germline, CDR1 DFQATT and CDR2 SNEGSKA (reference sequence). This CDR3 is built from 11 residues. CDR3 residues: CSASRGGELFF. The CDR3 DNA is TGCAGTGCCTCCCGGGGCGGGGAGCTGTTTTTT.

This clonotype was detected a few times. The gene calls are TRBV19 and TRBJ2-7, with 11 bases aligning to TRBD1. The germline V gene has CDR1 LNHDA and CDR2 SQIVND (reference sequence). This CDR3 is built from 15 residues. After removal of 5 bases from V and 4 bases from J, the junction contained 7 bases not matched to a gene. The chain's CDR3 is CASSEPGQGVYEQYF. The CDR3 DNA reads TGTGCCAGTAGTGAACCGGGACAGGGGGTTTACGAGCAGTACTTC.

A word on this clonotype: A much larger clone differs by one base, so this may be a read error. This sequence joins TRBV30 and TRBJ1-2; D remains ambiguous. Looked up from germline, CDR1 is GTSNPN and CDR2 is SVGIG (reference sequence). The CDR3 has 13 amino acids. DNA for the CDR3: TGTGCCTGGAGTAGGCAGCCTAACTATGGCTACATCTTC. Residues: CAWSRQPNYGYIF.

Here the CDR3 reads CSARPSSGKTYEQYF. CDR3 nucleotide sequence: TGCAGTGCTAGGCCTTCTAGCGGGAAGACCTACGAGCAGTACTTC. J is TRBJ2-7 and V is TRBV20-1, with 9 bases lining up with TRBD2. CDR1 DFQATT and CDR2 SNEGSKA come from the germline V gene (reference sequence). The CDR3 loop spans 15 amino acids. Germline trimming cut 3 bases from V and 2 bases from J; bases unmatched to any gene: 8.

This clonotype was observed a few times. CDR3 sequence reads: CASSVGLAPDTQYF. CDR3 coding DNA: TGTGCCAGCAGCGTAGGACTGGCCCCAGATACGCAGTATTTT. The rearrangement uses TRBV9 and TRBJ2-3; D ambiguous. This CDR3 has 14 amino acids. Per germline, CDR1 SGDLS and CDR2 YYNGEE. V was clipped by 0 bases and J by 4 bases, with 9 bases between them.

This clonotype was seen many times. The gene calls are TRBV15 and TRBJ1-1; a possible D gene is TRBD1 (6 bases). Germline lookup yields CDR1 LNHNV and CDR2 YYDKDF (reference sequence). V was trimmed by 6 bases and J by 6 bases, leaving 8 bases between them. This CDR3 is 11 amino acids long. CDR3 region: CATREGAEAFF. In nucleotides, the CDR3 is TGTGCCACCAGGGAGGGGGCTGAAGCTTTCTTT.

The gene calls are TRBV6-2 or TRBV6-3 and TRBJ1-1, with a weak D call TRBD1 (6 bases). Germline CDR1 is MNHEY and CDR2 is SVGEGT. Trimming pared 5 bases from V and 7 bases from J, leaving 14 bases between. This CDR3 is built from 13 residues. DNA of the CDR3: TGTGCCAGCAGTCTGGGGGGGCTTGGTGAAGCTTTCTTT. It is translated as CASSLGGLGEAFF.

This clonotype appeared many times. The chain recombines TRBV6-1 with TRBJ2-7; D is possibly TRBD2 (7 bases). The CDR3 has 15 residues. The germline V and J ends were trimmed by 6 bases and 2 bases, with 17 bases remaining between them. The germline V gene encodes CDR1 MNHNS and CDR2 SASEGT. Here the CDR3 reads CASSLGGASPYEQYF. The DNA of the CDR3 is TGTGCCAGCAGCCTAGGGGGGGCTAGCCCCTACGAGCAGTACTTC.

V usage is TRBV11-2 and J usage is TRBJ2-1, with TRBD1 matching 7 bases. The CDR3 runs to 17 residues. The germline V gene encodes CDR1 SGHAT and CDR2 FQNNGV. V lost 1 base, J lost 2 bases, and 8 bases stayed unmatched. The CDR3 sequence is CASSLVIGTAPYNEQFF. The DNA of the CDR3 is TGTGCCAGCAGCTTAGTTATCGGGACAGCCCCCTACAATGAGCAGTTCTTC.

This clonotype was recorded many times. The rearrangement links TRBV27 to TRBJ2-3; no definite D call. Germline CDR1 is MNHEY and CDR2 is SMNVEV (reference sequence). Trimming took off 4 bases at V and 0 bases at J, with 8 bases between the two ends. This CDR3 spans 14 amino acids. CDR3 coding DNA: TGTGCCAGCAGTTACCACTCTAGCACAGATACGCAGTATTTT. Translating gives CASSYHSSTDTQYF.

This clonotype was recorded at least ten times. The genes are TRBV24-1 and TRBJ2-2; 7 positions match TRBD2. This CDR3 spans 13 amino acids. From germline, CDR1 is KGHDR and CDR2 SFDVKD. V shed 7 bases, J shed 4 bases, and the junction held 2 bases outside the gene matches. CDR3 nucleotides: TGTGCCACCAGGGCGGGAGCCACCGGGGAGCTGTTTTTT. This translates into CATRAGATGELFF.

The V call is TRBV28, the J call TRBJ2-1, with a possible D match to TRBD2 (6 bases). This CDR3 has 15 residues. The germline V and J ends were trimmed by 2 bases and 2 bases, with 10 bases remaining between them. Germline V gives CDR1 MDHEN, CDR2 SYDVKM. Written as DNA, the CDR3 is TGTGCCAGCAGTTTAGCCGGGAGCGCCTACAATGAGCAGTTCTTC. This encodes CASSLAGSAYNEQFF.

The chain carries TRBV10-2 and TRBJ2-1; TRBD2 is a possible D gene (6 bases). From germline, CDR1 is WSHSY and CDR2 SAAADI. With 5 bases removed from V and 4 bases from J, the gap between germline ends came to 9 bases. CDR3 length: 13 amino acids. The CDR3 here is CASSTSRYNEQFF. The CDR3 DNA reads TGCGCCAGCAGTACTAGCCGGTACAATGAGCAGTTCTTC.

This clonotype was picked up many times. The chain is built from TRBV20-1 and TRBJ2-1, with 7 bases that match TRBD2. This CDR3 contains 16 residues. Trimming cost V 0 bases and J 3 bases; bases outside gene matches: 8. From germline, CDR1 is DFQATT and CDR2 SNEGSKA (reference sequence). Here the CDR3 DNA reads TGCAGTGCTAGAGATCGGGGGGTCGGGAACTACAATGAGCAGTTCTTC. It is translated as CSARDRGVGNYNEQFF.

V gene TRBV6-2 or TRBV6-3 combines with J gene TRBJ1-6, with D hard to call. The germline V and J ends were trimmed by 0 bases and 8 bases, with 11 bases remaining between them. The V gene's germline CDR1 is MNHEY and CDR2 SVGEGT. The CDR3 is made up of 15 amino acids. CDR3 protein: CASSYSNNVDSPLHF. As DNA, the CDR3 is TGTGCCAGCAGTTACTCAAACAACGTGGATTCACCCCTCCACTTT.

This clonotype has more than one count but fewer than ten. J is TRBJ2-7 and V is TRBV27; weak D call: TRBD2 (7 bases). This CDR3 contains 14 residues. V was clipped by 3 bases and J by 2 bases, with 11 bases between them. The V gene's germline CDR1 is MNHEY and CDR2 SMNVEV (reference sequence). The CDR3 bases are TGTGCCAGCAGTTTGATAGGGGGGGCCTACGAGCAGTACTTC. This sequence encodes CASSLIGGAYEQYF.

In nucleotides, the CDR3 is TGTGCCAGCAGTGCTGGGGGAGCCCCCTCTGGGGCCAACGTCCTGACTTTC. It yields the protein CASSAGGAPSGANVLTF. The V call is TRBV12-3 or TRBV12-4, the J call TRBJ2-6; D could derive from TRBD1 or TRBD2 (5 bases each). The CDR3 sequence is 17 residues long. The V gene lost 5 bases and the J gene lost 0 bases, with 14 bases spanning the gap.

This clonotype was detected a few times. This chain connects TRBV2 to TRBJ2-1, with 9 bases aligning to TRBD2. CDR1 is SNHLY, CDR2 FYNNEI, per germline. The CDR3 is made up of 14 amino acids. The junction had 6 bases not matched to a gene; V was cut back by 3 bases and J by 9 bases. CDR3 amino acids: CASSEGGRAPEQFF. The CDR3 DNA is TGTGCCAGCAGTGAGGGCGGGAGGGCCCCTGAGCAGTTCTTC.

This clonotype was seen at least ten times. The chain employs TRBV6-5 and TRBJ2-2; D perhaps matches TRBD1 (5 bases). The CDR3 consists of 13 residues. Germline V gene sequence: CDR1 MNHEY, CDR2 SVGAGI. V lost 0 bases, J lost 7 bases, and 6 bases lay in between. CDR3 residues: CASSYSGVGELFF. The CDR3 coding sequence is TGTGCCAGCAGTTACTCAGGGGTCGGGGAGCTGTTTTTT.

The table lists this clonotype with a few counts. The rearrangement uses TRBV28 and TRBJ2-7; 7 bases map to TRBD2. The germline V gene encodes CDR1 MDHEN and CDR2 SYDVKM. The CDR3 is 16 amino acids. Trimming removed 1 base from V and 6 bases from J; junction bases left unmatched: 12. The CDR3 spells CASSLSRSSGSIEQYF. CDR3 bases: TGTGCCAGCAGTTTATCGCGGTCTAGCGGCTCTATCGAGCAGTACTTC.

The V and J genes are TRBV5-1 and TRBJ2-7; D gene ambiguous. Germline CDR1 reads SGHRS; CDR2 reads YFSETQ. V was shortened by 4 bases and J by 7 bases, with 21 bases between the two germline ends. CDR3 length: 15 amino acids. CDR3 DNA: TGCGCCAGCAGCCTGGCCTTAAGCGAACCGAAGGAGCAGTACTTC. Protein product: CASSLALSEPKEQYF.

This clonotype has only a few counts. The chain combines TRBV14 with TRBJ2-3; no definite D call. This CDR3 region has 15 residues. Germline CDR1 SGHDN, CDR2 FVKESK. Trimming shortened V by 0 bases and J by 0 bases, and 7 bases separated the two germline ends. Here the CDR3 reads CASSQDLRSTDTQYF. Written as DNA, the CDR3 is TGTGCCAGCAGCCAAGATTTGCGGAGCACAGATACGCAGTATTTT.

This clonotype was counted at least ten times. The chain recombines TRBV20-1 with TRBJ2-1; D is unclear. The CDR3 covers 15 residues. V gave up 0 bases and J gave up 0 bases, with 9 bases separating them. Germline V gene sequence: CDR1 DFQATT, CDR2 SNEGSKA (reference sequence). DNA for the CDR3: TGCAGTGCTAGAGATGCGCCTAGCTCCTACAATGAGCAGTTCTTC. Translation: CSARDAPSSYNEQFF.

This clonotype was counted ten times or more. The chain employs TRBV20-1 and TRBJ2-1; TRBD2 matches 11 bases. Germline V lookup: CDR1 DFQATT, CDR2 SNEGSKA (reference sequence). The CDR3 sequence is 18 residues long. Trimming took 4 bases from V and 9 from J; bases not matched to a gene: 20. The CDR3 region has the DNA TGCAGTGCTACCCAAATCCCTTTTAGCGGGAGGGCCGTCAGTGAGCAGTTCTTC. It specifies CSATQIPFSGRAVSEQFF.

This clonotype was seen a few times. CDR3 amino acids: CASSYSRREGKYF. The CDR3 DNA is TGTGCCAGCAGTTACTCGAGACGGGAGGGGAAGTACTTC. The chain links TRBV6-5 to TRBJ2-5, with 8 bases that match TRBD2. Germline V CDR1 and CDR2: MNHEY, SVGAGI. The ends lost 0 bases at V and 12 bases at J; junction bases unmatched: 6. The CDR3 is 13 amino acids.

This clonotype turned up a few times. An end of the junction does not agree with germline; a read error may underlie this. V gene TRBV7-8 combines with J gene TRBJ2-2; TRBD2 matches 10 bases. This CDR3 comprises 17 residues. Germline assignment: CDR1 SGHVS and CDR2 FQNEAQ. The CDR3 loop reads CAGSLSGRFRRAGELFF. CDR3 DNA sequence: TGTGCCGGCAGCCTTAGCGGGAGGTTTAGGAGAGCCGGGGAGCTGTTTTTT.

This clonotype appeared many times. V usage is TRBV24-1 and J usage is TRBJ2-2; TRBD2 matches at 7 bases. This CDR3 is 15 amino acids long. With V trimmed by 6 bases and J by 2 bases, 5 bases remained unmatched. Germline V gene data show CDR1 as KGHDR and CDR2 as SFDVKD. This CDR3 is CATSPTSSNTGELFF. The CDR3 region has the DNA TGTGCCACCAGTCCGACTAGCAGTAACACCGGGGAGCTGTTTTTT.

This clonotype occurred many times. The chain couples TRBV28 to TRBJ2-7, with 7 bases that match TRBD2. Germline-derived CDR1 and CDR2 are MDHEN and SYDVKM. CDR3 length: 13 amino acids. Trimming took 5 bases from V and 6 from J; bases not matched to a gene: 7. CDR3 residues: CASSLDAGVEQYF. The CDR3 bases are TGTGCCAGCAGTCTCGACGCGGGAGTCGAGCAGTACTTC.

This clonotype was observed at least ten times. This chain uses TRBV28 with TRBJ2-6; tentative D call: TRBD1 (5 bases). Trimming took off 5 bases at V and 2 bases at J, with 10 bases between the two ends. This CDR3 is 15 amino acids long. Per the germline V gene, CDR1 is MDHEN and CDR2 is SYDVKM. The CDR3 bases are TGTGCCAGCAGTGAGGTAGGGGCTGGGGCCAACGTCCTGACTTTC. This translates into CASSEVGAGANVLTF. Using reference TRBV28 and TRBJ2-6 for the parts outside the CDR3, the full variable domain is DVKVTQSSRYLVKRTGEKVFLECVQDMDHENMFWYRQDPGLGLRLIYFSYDVKMKEKGDIPEGYSVSREKKERFSLILESASTNQTSMYLCASSEVGAGANVLTFGAGSRLTVL.